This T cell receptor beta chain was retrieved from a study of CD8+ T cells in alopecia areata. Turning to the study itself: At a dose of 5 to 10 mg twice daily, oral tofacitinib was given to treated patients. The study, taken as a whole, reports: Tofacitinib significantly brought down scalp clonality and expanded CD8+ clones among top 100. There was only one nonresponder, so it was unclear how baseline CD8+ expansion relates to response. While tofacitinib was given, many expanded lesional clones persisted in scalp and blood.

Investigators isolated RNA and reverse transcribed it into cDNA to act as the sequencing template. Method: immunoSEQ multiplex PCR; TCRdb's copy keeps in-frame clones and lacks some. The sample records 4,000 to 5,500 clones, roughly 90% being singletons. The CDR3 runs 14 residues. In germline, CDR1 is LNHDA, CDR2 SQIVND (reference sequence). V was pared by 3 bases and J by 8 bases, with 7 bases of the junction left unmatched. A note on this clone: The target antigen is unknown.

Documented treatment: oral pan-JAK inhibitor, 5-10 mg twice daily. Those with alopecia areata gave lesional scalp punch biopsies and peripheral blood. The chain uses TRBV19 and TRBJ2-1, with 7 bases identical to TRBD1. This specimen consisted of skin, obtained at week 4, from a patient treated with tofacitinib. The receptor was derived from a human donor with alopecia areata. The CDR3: CASSILDRKYEQFF. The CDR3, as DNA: TGTGCCAGTAGTATCTTGGACAGGAAGTATGAGCAGTTCTTC.